This T cell receptor (beta chain) comes out of a study of cytomegalovirus exposure and HLA in healthy donors. Whole-study results and caveats: Researchers reported that a few CMV-associated chains were confirmed in vitro as CMV antigen-specific. Prior analysis indicated that the majority of TCR beta V segments exhibited productivity approximately 87% or approximately 30% of the time. TCR beta V- and J-gene trimming was later associated with a missense DCLRE1C variant.

Primers included in the PCR were 60 Vbeta and 13 Jbeta primers. Clones were sequenced by immunoSEQ multiplex PCR, and TCRdb holds only the in-frame ones, with some missing. The sample records 100,000 or so clones, around 72% being singletons. Each donor's status was that of a healthy bone marrow donor. Looked up from germline, CDR1 is SGHVS and CDR2 is FQNEAQ. V shed 1 base, J shed 7 bases, and the junction held 7 bases outside the gene matches. The CDR3 is made up of 15 amino acids. A note on this clone: Its antigen remains unknown.

The sample was PBMCs. The TCR originated in a male donor in good health and CMV-seropositive. The genes are TRBV7-8 and TRBJ1-2; 9 bases map to TRBD1. The CDR3 sequence is CASSLVSGTGCGYTF. CDR3 DNA: TGTGCCAGCAGCTTAGTTTCCGGGACAGGGTGTGGCTACACCTTC.